This note documents a single T cell receptor (beta chain) sequence. Its antigen is unknown. In the PCR, 60 Vbeta and 13 Jbeta primers were used. Measured with immunoSEQ multiplex PCR; TCRdb has only the in-frame clones, and not every one. Its table lists over 60,000 clones. The entry originates in a study of cytomegalovirus exposure and HLA in healthy donors. Study conclusions and caveats: It was likely that a cluster of highly shared sequence variants was a sequencing artifact. A few chains linked to CMV were shown in vitro to be specific for CMV antigens.

V was pared by 2 bases and J by 4 bases, with 11 bases between. The CDR3 consists of 15 residues. Germline loops: CDR1 MNHNY, CDR2 SVGAGI (reference sequence). The V and J genes are TRBV6-6 and TRBJ1-4, with D hard to call. The material sequenced was PBMCs. The clonotype originates from a female donor in good health and CMV-seropositive. CDR3 region: CASSYDSQVNEKLFF. CDR3 sequence (DNA): TGTGCCAGCAGTTACGATTCTCAGGTTAATGAAAAACTGTTTTTT.